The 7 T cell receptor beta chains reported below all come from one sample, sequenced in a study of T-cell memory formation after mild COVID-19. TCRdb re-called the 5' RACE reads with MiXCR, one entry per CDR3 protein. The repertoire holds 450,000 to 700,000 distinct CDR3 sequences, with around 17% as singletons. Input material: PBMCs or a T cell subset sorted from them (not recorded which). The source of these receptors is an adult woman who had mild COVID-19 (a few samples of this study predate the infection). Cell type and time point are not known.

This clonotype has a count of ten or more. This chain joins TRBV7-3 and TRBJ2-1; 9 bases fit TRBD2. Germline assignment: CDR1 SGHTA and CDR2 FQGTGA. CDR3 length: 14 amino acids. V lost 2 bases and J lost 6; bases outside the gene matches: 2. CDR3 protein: CASSLAGGRNEQFF. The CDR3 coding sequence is TGTGCCAGCAGCTTAGCGGGAGGGCGCAATGAGCAGTTCTTC.

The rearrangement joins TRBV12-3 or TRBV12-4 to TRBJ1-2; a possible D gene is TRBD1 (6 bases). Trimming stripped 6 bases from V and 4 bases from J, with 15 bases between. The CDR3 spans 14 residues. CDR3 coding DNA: TGTGCCAGCAGCCGTGGGGGCGGGTTCTATGGCTACACCTTC. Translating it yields CASSRGGGFYGYTF.

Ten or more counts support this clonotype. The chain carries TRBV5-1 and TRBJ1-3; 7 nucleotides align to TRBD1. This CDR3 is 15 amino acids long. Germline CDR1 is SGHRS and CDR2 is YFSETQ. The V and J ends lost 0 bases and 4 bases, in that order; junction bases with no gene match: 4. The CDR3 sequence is CASSLATGPGNTIYF. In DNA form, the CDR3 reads TGCGCCAGCAGCTTGGCGACAGGGCCCGGAAACACCATATATTTT.

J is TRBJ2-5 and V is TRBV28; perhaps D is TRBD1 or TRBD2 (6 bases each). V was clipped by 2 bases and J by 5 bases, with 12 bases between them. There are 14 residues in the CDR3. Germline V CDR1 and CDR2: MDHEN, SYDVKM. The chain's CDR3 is CASSLGGRLETQYF. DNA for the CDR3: TGTGCCAGCAGTTTAGGGGGGCGACTTGAGACCCAGTACTTC.

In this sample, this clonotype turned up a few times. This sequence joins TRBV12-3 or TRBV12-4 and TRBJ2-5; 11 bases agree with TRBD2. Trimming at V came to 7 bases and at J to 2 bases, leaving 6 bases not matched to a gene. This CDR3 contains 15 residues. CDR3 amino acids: CASMWTSGLQETQYF. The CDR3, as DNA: TGTGCCAGCATGTGGACTAGCGGGCTTCAAGAGACCCAGTACTTC.

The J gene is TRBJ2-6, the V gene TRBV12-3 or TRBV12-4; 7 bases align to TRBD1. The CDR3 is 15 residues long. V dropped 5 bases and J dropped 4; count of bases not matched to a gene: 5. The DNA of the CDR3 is TGTGCCAGCAGTAAGGGGGCGCTAGGGGCCAACGTCCTGACTTTC. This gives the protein CASSKGALGANVLTF.

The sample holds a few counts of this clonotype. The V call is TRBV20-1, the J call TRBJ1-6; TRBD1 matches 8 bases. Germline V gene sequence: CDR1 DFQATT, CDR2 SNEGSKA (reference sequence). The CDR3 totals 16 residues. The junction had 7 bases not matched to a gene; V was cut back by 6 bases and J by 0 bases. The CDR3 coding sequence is TGCAGTGCGGCGCTGACAGGGGCCTCCTATAATTCACCCCTCCACTTT. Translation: CSAALTGASYNSPLHF.